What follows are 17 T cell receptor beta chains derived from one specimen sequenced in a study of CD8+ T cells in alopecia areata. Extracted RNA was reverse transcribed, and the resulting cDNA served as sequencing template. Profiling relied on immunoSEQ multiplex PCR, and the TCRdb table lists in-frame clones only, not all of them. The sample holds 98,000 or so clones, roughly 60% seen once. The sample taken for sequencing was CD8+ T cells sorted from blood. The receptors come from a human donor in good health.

The CDR3 DNA sequence: TGTGCCAGCAGCGCCGTCGTAGCGGGGGAAGAGACCCAGTACTTC. Translation gives CASSAVVAGEETQYF. V is TRBV11-2 and J is TRBJ2-5, with 9 bases aligning to TRBD2. V lost 5 bases and J lost 3; bases outside the gene matches: 7. The length of the CDR3 is 15 residues. CDR1 and CDR2 from the germline V gene are SGHAT and FQNNGV.

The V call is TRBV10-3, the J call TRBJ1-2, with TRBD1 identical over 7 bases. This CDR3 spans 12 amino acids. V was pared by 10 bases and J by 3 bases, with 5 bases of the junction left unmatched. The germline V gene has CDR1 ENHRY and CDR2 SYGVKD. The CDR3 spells CATLTGYYGYTF. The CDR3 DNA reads TGTGCCACTTTGACAGGGTACTATGGCTACACCTTC.

The chain's CDR3 is CASRWGLEQYF. CDR3 nucleotide sequence: TGTGCCAGCAGGTGGGGGCTCGAGCAGTACTTC. This chain links TRBV27 with TRBJ2-7; possibly TRBD1 for D (6 bases). The V end was cut by 6 bases, the J end by 6 bases, with 9 bases between. The length of the CDR3 is 11 residues. Per the germline V gene, CDR1 is MNHEY and CDR2 is SMNVEV (reference sequence).

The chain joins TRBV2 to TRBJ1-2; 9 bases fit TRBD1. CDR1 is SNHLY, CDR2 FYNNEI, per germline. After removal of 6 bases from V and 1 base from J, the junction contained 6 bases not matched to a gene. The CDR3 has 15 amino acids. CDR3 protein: CASRVTGGINYGYTF. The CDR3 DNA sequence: TGTGCCAGCAGGGTGACAGGGGGAATTAACTATGGCTACACCTTC. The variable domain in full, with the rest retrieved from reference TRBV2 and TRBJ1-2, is EPEVTQTPSHQVTQMGQEVILRCVPISNHLYFYWYRQILGQKVEFLVSFYNNEISEKSEIFDDQFSVERPDGSNFTLKIRSTKLEDSAMYFCASRVTGGINYGYTFGSGTRLTVV.

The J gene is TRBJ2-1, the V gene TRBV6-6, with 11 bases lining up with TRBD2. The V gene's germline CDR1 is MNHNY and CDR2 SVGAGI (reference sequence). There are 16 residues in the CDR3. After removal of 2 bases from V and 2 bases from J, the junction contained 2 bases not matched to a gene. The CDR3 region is CASSYPTSGAYNEQFF. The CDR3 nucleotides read TGTGCCAGCAGTTACCCGACTAGCGGGGCCTACAATGAGCAGTTCTTC.

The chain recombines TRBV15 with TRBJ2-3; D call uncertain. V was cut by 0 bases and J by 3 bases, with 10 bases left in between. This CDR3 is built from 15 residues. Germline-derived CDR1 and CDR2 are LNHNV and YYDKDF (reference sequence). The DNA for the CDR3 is TGTGCCACCAGCAGAGAATGGGTCGGGACAGATACGCAGTATTTT. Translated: CATSREWVGTDTQYF. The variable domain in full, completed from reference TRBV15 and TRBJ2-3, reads DAMVIQNPRYQVTQFGKPVTLSCSQTLNHNVMYWYQQKSSQAPKLLFHYYDKDFNNEADTPDNFQSRRPNTSFCFLDIRSPGLGDTAMYLCATSREWVGTDTQYFGPGTRLTVL.

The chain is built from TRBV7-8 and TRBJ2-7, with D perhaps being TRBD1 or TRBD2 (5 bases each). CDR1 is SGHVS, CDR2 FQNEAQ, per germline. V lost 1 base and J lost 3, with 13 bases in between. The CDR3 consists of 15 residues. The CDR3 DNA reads TGTGCCAGCAGCTTAGGGCTAGGGACCAACTACGAGCAGTACTTC. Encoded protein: CASSLGLGTNYEQYF.

Here the CDR3 reads CASSYSSGVFQYF. CDR3 nucleotides: TGTGCCAGCAGCTATTCTAGCGGGGTGTTTCAGTACTTC. V usage is TRBV11-2 and J usage is TRBJ2-5; TRBD2 aligns across 9 bases. Trimming took 4 bases from V and 11 from J; bases not matched to a gene: 8. Germline V gene sequence: CDR1 SGHAT, CDR2 FQNNGV. The CDR3 sequence is 13 residues long.

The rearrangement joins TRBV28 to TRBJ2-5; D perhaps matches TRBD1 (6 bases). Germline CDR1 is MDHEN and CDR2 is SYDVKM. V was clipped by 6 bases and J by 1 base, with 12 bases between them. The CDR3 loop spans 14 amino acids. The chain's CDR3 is CASSPDRSQETQYF. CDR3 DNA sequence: TGTGCCAGCAGCCCCGACAGGTCCCAAGAGACCCAGTACTTC.

The CDR3, as DNA: TGCGCCAGCAGCCAAGATGGGACGGGGGAGAACACCGGGGAGCTGTTTTTT. Translated, it gives CASSQDGTGENTGELFF. The rearrangement uses TRBV4-3 and TRBJ2-2; the D gene is possibly TRBD2 (6 bases). This CDR3 is built from 17 residues. The germline V and J ends were trimmed by 0 bases and 1 base, with 12 bases remaining between them. The germline V gene encodes CDR1 LGHNA and CDR2 YSLEER.

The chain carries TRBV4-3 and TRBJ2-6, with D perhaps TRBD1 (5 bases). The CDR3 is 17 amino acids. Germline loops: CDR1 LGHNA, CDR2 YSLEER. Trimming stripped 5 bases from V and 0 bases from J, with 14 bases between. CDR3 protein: CASSSESQGSGANVLTF. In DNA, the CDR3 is TGCGCCAGCAGCTCCGAATCCCAGGGCTCTGGGGCCAACGTCCTGACTTTC.

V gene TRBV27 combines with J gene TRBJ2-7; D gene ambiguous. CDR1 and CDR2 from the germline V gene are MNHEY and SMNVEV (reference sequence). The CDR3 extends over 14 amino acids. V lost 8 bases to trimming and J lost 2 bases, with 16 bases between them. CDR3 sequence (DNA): TGTGCCAGCGCCCCGAACAGAGTACCCTACGAGCAGTACTTC. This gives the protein CASAPNRVPYEQYF.

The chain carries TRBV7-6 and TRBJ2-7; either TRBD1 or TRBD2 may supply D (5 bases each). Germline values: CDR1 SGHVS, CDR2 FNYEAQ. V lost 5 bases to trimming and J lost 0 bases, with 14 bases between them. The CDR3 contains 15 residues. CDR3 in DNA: TGTGCCAGCAGCAGAGACTGGGGGAGCTCCTACGAGCAGTACTTC. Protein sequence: CASSRDWGSSYEQYF.

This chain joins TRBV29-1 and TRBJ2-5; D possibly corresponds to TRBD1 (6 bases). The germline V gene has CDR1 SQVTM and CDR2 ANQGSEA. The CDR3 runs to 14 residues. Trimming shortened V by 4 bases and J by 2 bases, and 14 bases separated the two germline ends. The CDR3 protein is CSVGTAGQQETQYF. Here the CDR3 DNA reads TGCAGCGTTGGGACCGCCGGACAGCAAGAGACCCAGTACTTC. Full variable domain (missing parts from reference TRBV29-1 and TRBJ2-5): SAVISQKPSRDICQRGTSLTIQCQVDSQVTMMFWYRQQPGQSLTLIATANQGSEATYESGFVIDKFPISRPNLTFSTLTVSNMSPEDSSIYLCSVGTAGQQETQYFGPGTRLLVL.

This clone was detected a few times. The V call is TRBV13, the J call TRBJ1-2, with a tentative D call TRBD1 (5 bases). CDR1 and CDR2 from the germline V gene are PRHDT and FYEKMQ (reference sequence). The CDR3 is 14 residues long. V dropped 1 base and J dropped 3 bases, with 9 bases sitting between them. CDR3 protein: CASSLETGDYGYTF. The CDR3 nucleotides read TGTGCCAGCAGCTTAGAGACGGGGGACTATGGCTACACCTTC.

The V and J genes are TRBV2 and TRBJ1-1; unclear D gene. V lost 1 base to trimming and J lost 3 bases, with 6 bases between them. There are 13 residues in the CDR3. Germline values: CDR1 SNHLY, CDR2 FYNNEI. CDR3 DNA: TGTGCCAGCAGTGAAGGTGGGTACACTGAAGCTTTCTTT. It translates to CASSEGGYTEAFF.

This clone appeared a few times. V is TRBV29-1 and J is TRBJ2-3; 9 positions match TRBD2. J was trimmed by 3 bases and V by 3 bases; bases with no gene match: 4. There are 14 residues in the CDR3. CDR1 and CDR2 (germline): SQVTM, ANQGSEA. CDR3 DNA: TGCAGCGTTGATACTAGCGGGTCTACAGATACGCAGTATTTT. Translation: CSVDTSGSTDTQYF.